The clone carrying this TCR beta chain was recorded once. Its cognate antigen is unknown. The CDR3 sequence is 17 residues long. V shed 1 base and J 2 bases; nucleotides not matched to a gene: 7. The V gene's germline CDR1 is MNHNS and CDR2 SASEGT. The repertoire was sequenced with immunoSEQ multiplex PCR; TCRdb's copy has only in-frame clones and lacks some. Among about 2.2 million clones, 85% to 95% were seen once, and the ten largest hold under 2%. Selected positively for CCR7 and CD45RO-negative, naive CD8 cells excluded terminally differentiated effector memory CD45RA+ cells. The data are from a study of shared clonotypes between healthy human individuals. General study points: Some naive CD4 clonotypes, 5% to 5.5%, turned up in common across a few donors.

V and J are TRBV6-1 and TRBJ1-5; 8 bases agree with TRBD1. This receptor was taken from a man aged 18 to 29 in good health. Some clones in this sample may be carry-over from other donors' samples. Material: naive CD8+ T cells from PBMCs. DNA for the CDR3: TGTGCCAGCAGTGAAGGCCGGACAGGGTGGGGCAATCAGCCCCAGCATTTT. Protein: CASSEGRTGWGNQPQHF.